A single T cell receptor (beta chain) is shown here with its context. The CDR3 covers 14 residues. With 0 bases removed from V and 6 bases from J, the gap between germline ends came to 12 bases. Germline assignment: CDR1 SGHDT and CDR2 YYEEEE. The entry originates in a study of blood T cell repertoires in COVID-19. For the study at large: From the United States, Italy and Spain came samples of acute and convalescent COVID-19. Sources were T cells, B-cell-depleted T cells, or PBMCs; the material itself was cDNA or gDNA.

Authors' processing steps: Researchers report that nucleated cell counts were estimated from reference gene primer amplification. Here immunoSEQ multiplex PCR was the method, and the copy in TCRdb shows in-frame clones only, minus some. The V and J calls and the clone size are those of that table, but D and trimming were determined from the DNA. Altogether over 85,000 clones are present, almost 85% being singletons, with the ten largest covering just under 10%. Sequenced material: peripheral blood. This clonotype originated in a man in his forties with active or convalescent COVID-19. The genes are TRBV5-6 and TRBJ1-1; no clear D. CDR3 residues: CASSLETGSPEAFF. CDR3 in DNA: TGTGCCAGCAGCTTGGAAACGGGGAGCCCTGAAGCTTTCTTT.